Given below is one T cell receptor beta chain in context. No antigen is known for it. This CDR3 region has 15 residues. V gave up 7 bases and J gave up 0 bases, with 15 bases separating them. In germline, CDR1 is MNHEY, CDR2 SVGEGT. This sample is drawn from a study of T-cell memory formation after mild COVID-19. About the study: The study found TCR clusters largely donor specific.

Notes on the study in general: The authors left the SARS-CoV-2 specificity of second-wave clones peaking on day 37 unconfirmed.

One entry per CDR3 protein results from TCRdb running MiXCR on the 5' RACE reads. Altogether a few hundred thousand distinct CDR3 sequences are present, around an eighth being singletons, with the ten largest covering around a fifth. The source is a man between 18 and 29 years old who had mild COVID-19 (a few samples of this study predate the infection). Cell type and time point are not known. The sample taken for sequencing was PBMCs or a T cell subset sorted from them (not recorded which). The J gene is TRBJ1-2, the V gene TRBV6-2 or TRBV6-3; possible D gene TRBD1, 6 bases. CDR3 protein: CASNWDTKSNYGYTF. Here the CDR3 DNA reads TGTGCCAGCAACTGGGACACGAAGTCTAACTATGGCTACACCTTC.